This TCR beta chain was captured by sequencing in a study of glioma-infiltrating T cells after dendritic cell vaccination. Time point indicated: after dendritic cell vaccination, including at tumor progression/relapse. Libraries were prepared by immunoSEQ multiplex PCR; TCRdb keeps only in-frame clonotypes and omits some of them. Among tens of thousands of clones listed, 89% were seen once. Sequences were derived from blood, sampled after dendritic cell vaccination. The TCR sequence derives from a human donor with glioblastoma.

This chain's CDR3 is CASSEGRDYYTF. DNA for the CDR3: TGTGCCAGCAGTGAAGGTCGGGACTACTACACCTTC. The chain combines TRBV6-1 with TRBJ1-2; tentative D call: TRBD1 (5 bases). Trimming pared 1 base from V and 10 bases from J, leaving 10 bases between. CDR1 and CDR2 (germline): MNHNS, SASEGT. The CDR3 length is 12 residues.